This TCR beta chain stems from a study of CD8+CD57+ T cells in acquired aplastic anemia. Study context: DNA from sorted CD4+ and CD8+ cells averaged about 3.2 ug. Overall study findings and caveats: Researchers reported that CD8+ Simpson's diversity was not significantly different in patients versus controls. Common to patients and controls were approximately 30 CD8+ CDR3 sequences.

This clonotype was seen many times. Its antigen is currently unknown. The CDR3 is made up of 13 amino acids. The germline V gene encodes CDR1 SEHNR and CDR2 FQNEAQ (reference sequence). V lost 4 bases, J lost 9 bases, and 16 bases lay in between. Sequenced patients had shown CD8+CD57+ cell expansion by flow cytometry. Severe acquired aplastic anemia was present in all patients. Researchers used genomic DNA as the template to profile TCR beta VDJ and CDR3. TCRdb re-called the reads through MiXCR, storing one row per CDR3 protein. The sample records some 120,000 distinct CDR3 sequences, 40% being singletons.

The chain links TRBV7-9 to TRBJ2-7; perhaps TRBD1 as D (6 bases). This sequence originates from a human donor with aplastic anemia. Material for sequencing was sorted CD4+, CD8+, or CD8+CD57+ T cells (not recorded which) from PBMCs. CDR3 in DNA: TGTGCCAGCAGCTATAAAACAGGGAAAGCGCAGTACTTC. This gives the protein CASSYKTGKAQYF. Full variable domain (missing parts from reference TRBV7-9 and TRBJ2-7): DTGVSQNPRHKITKRGQNVTFRCDPISEHNRLYWYRQTLGQGPEFLTYFQNEAQLEKSRLLSDRFSAERPKGSFSTLEIQRTEQGDSAMYLCASSYKTGKAQYFGPGTRLTVT.